These 8 T cell receptor beta chains share one sample of origin, sequenced in a study of T cells in Graves' hyperthyroidism and ophthalmopathy. RNA transcripts served as the template for amplifying TCR beta CDR3 regions. The HTBI primer set was used in a first-round RT-PCR of the TCR CDR3. TCRdb reanalysed the multiplex PCR reads using MiXCR and keeps one entry per CDR3 protein. The repertoire has about 380,000 distinct CDR3 sequences, about 13% of them found once; the top ten carry under 25%. Sequences were obtained from blood. The receptors derive from a man aged 30 to 39 with Graves' hyperthyroidism that later progressed to Graves' ophthalmopathy.

This sequence joins TRBV7-9 and TRBJ2-1; D is perhaps TRBD2 (6 bases). Germline V CDR1 and CDR2: SEHNR, FQNEAQ (reference sequence). The CDR3 length is 16 residues. V gave up 4 bases and J gave up 0 bases, with 13 bases separating them. In DNA, the CDR3 is TGTGCCAGCAGCTCCAGAGGACTACACTCCTACAATGAGCAGTTCTTC. Protein: CASSSRGLHSYNEQFF.

There are many counts of this clonotype. V usage is TRBV20-1 and J usage is TRBJ1-6; TRBD1 aligns across 8 bases. Per the germline V gene, CDR1 is DFQATT and CDR2 is SNEGSKA (reference sequence). This CDR3 comprises 14 residues. The V segment lost 6 bases and the J segment 4 bases; nucleotides outside the gene matches: 5. The CDR3 loop is CSARTGPYNSPLHF. In nucleotides, the CDR3 is TGCAGTGCCAGGACAGGGCCGTATAATTCACCCCTCCACTTT.

The V and J genes are TRBV9 and TRBJ2-1, with TRBD2 matching over 9 bases. Trimming removed 3 bases from V and 0 bases from J; junction bases left unmatched: 1. The CDR3 has 15 amino acids. Germline V gives CDR1 SGDLS, CDR2 YYNGEE. The CDR3, as DNA: TGTGCCAGCAGCGAGCGGGGGGTCTCCTACAATGAGCAGTTCTTC. Protein product: CASSERGVSYNEQFF.

This clonotype was observed many times. CDR3 region: CASSEPQRTGEHEQYF. The CDR3 nucleotides read TGTGCCAGCAGTGAACCCCAAAGGACAGGGGAACACGAGCAGTACTTC. This rearrangement joins TRBV6-1 to TRBJ2-7, with 9 bases matching TRBD1. This CDR3 region has 16 residues. The V gene's germline CDR1 is MNHNS and CDR2 SASEGT. V shed 2 bases, J shed 5 bases, and the junction held 10 bases outside the gene matches.

This clonotype was counted ten times or more. The V call is TRBV11-2, the J call TRBJ2-1; 8 bases match TRBD2. Germline loops: CDR1 SGHAT, CDR2 FQNNGV. V gave up 5 bases and J gave up 5 bases; unmatched junction bases: 17. This CDR3 comprises 18 residues. The CDR3 DNA sequence: TGTGCCAGCAGCCGGGGGGGTGGCTCGTCTGGGGTCGACAATGAGCAGTTCTTC. It codes for CASSRGGGSSGVDNEQFF.

This clonotype came up many times. The gene calls are TRBV30 and TRBJ1-2; D might be TRBD1 (6 bases). The CDR3 is 14 amino acids. Trimming cost V 0 bases and J 4 bases, with 12 bases left between them. The germline gives CDR1 GTSNPN, CDR2 SVGIG (reference sequence). For the CDR3, the DNA is TGTGCCTGGAGTGTATCTGGGGGCAGCTATGGCTACACCTTC. Translating it yields CAWSVSGGSYGYTF. The full variable domain, in which reference TRBV30 and TRBJ1-2 provide the parts outside the CDR3, is SQTIHQWPATLVQPVGSPLSLECTVEGTSNPNLYWYRQAAGRGLQLLFYSVGIGQISSEVPQNLSASRPQDRQFILSSKKLLLSDSGFYLCAWSVSGGSYGYTFGSGTRLTVV.

This clonotype came up many times. The rearrangement joins TRBV6-2 or TRBV6-3 to TRBJ1-1; D remains ambiguous. The length of the CDR3 is 13 residues. V lost 2 bases and J 3 bases, leaving 7 bases between the germline ends. Germline values: CDR1 MNHEY, CDR2 SVGEGT. The CDR3 nucleotides are TGTGCCAGCAGTTACGGACGATACACTGAAGCTTTCTTT. As protein: CASSYGRYTEAFF.

In its sample, this clonotype was seen a few times. The rearrangement joins TRBV12-3 or TRBV12-4 to TRBJ1-6; D may be TRBD1 (5 bases). This CDR3 is built from 16 residues. V lost 5 bases to trimming and J lost 1 base, with 12 bases between them. The CDR3 sequence: CASSKKRGSYNSPLHF. As DNA, the CDR3 is TGTGCCAGCAGTAAGAAGAGGGGTTCCTATAATTCACCCCTCCACTTT.